What follows is one T cell receptor beta chain and its context. Antigen specificity is unknown. This sample was included in a study of cytomegalovirus exposure and HLA in healthy donors. Study-wide points: TRBV6-2, TRBV6-3 and some other V segments were unresolvable in 87-base-pair reads. In a later analysis, at a false discovery rate of 0.05, under 20,000 TCR beta sequences were associated with HLA alleles.

After removal of 4 bases from V and 7 bases from J, the junction contained 12 bases not matched to a gene. CDR1 and CDR2 (germline): SGHVS, FNYEAQ. The CDR3 is 17 residues long. PCR primers comprised 60 Vbeta and 13 Jbeta primers. Assay used: immunoSEQ multiplex PCR; TCRdb lists only in-frame clones, some missing. The top ten clones hold under 4.5% of a sample with roughly 200,000 clones, 70% to 80% of them seen once. Those who donated were healthy bone marrow donors. Donors sampled were nominally healthy, though unrecorded immune exposures were likely. The chain couples TRBV7-6 to TRBJ2-7; 14 nucleotides align to TRBD2. The specimen was PBMCs. The clonotype comes from a woman aged 25 to 39 in good health and CMV-seropositive. Written as DNA, the CDR3 is TGTGCCAGCAGCTGGGGACTAGCGGGAGATTCCTTGGGGGAGCAGTACTTC. Residues: CASSWGLAGDSLGEQYF.